This T cell receptor (beta chain) was profiled in a study of blood T cell repertoires in COVID-19. Looking at the study overall: Whether acute or convalescent, the COVID-19 samples came from the United States, Italy and Spain.

There are 16 residues in the CDR3. V was pared by 6 bases and J by 0 bases, with 17 bases between. CDR1 is ENHRY and CDR2 is SYGVKD in the germline V gene. This table comes from immunoSEQ multiplex PCR, and its TCRdb copy is limited to in-frame clones, with some not included. The top ten clones hold around 8% of a sample with roughly 140,000 clones, 80% to 90% of them seen once. The chain links TRBV10-3 to TRBJ1-1; D is uncertain. The sequence was obtained from a woman in her sixties with COVID-19, enrolled during active disease. The sample consisted of peripheral blood. The CDR3 here is CAISPAAGDMNTEAFF. CDR3 DNA: TGTGCCATCAGCCCCGCGGCGGGCGATATGAACACTGAAGCTTTCTTT.